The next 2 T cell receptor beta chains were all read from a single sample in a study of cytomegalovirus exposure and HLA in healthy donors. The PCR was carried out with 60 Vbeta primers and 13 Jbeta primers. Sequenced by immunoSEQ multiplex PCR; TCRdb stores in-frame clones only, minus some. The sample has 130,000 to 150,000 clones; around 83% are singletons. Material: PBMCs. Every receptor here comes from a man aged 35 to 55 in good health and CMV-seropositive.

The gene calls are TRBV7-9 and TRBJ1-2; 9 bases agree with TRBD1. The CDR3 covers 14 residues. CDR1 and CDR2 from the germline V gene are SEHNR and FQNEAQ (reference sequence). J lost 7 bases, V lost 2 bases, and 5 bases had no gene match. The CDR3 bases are TGTGCCAGCAGCTTATTACAGGGGGCGGGTGGCTACACCTTC. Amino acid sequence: CASSLLQGAGGYTF.

The CDR3 sequence is CASSSGQGYGYTF. DNA of the CDR3: TGTGCCAGCAGCTCAGGACAGGGCTATGGCTACACCTTC. The J gene is TRBJ1-2, the V gene TRBV7-3; 8 bases line up with TRBD1. Germline assignment: CDR1 SGHTA and CDR2 FQGTGA. V shed 4 bases, J shed 4 bases, and the junction held 2 bases outside the gene matches. This CDR3 region has 13 residues.